A single sample is the source of the 22 T cell receptor beta chains below, sequenced in a study of PD-1 blockade in classical Hodgkin lymphoma. Libraries were prepared by immunoSEQ multiplex PCR; TCRdb keeps only in-frame clonotypes and omits some of them. This table holds 75,000 to 100,000 clones, roughly 79% found once. All trial patients relapsed after autologous stem cell transplantation. The sequenced sample was peripheral blood mononuclear cells (PBMCs), obtained before the second cycle of nivolumab. All receptors come from a human donor with classical Hodgkin lymphoma.

V gene TRBV6-4 combines with J gene TRBJ1-2; 8 bases line up with TRBD1. The CDR3 runs 14 residues. The V gene end was trimmed by 7 bases and the J gene end by 4 bases; junction bases not matched to a gene: 8. CDR1 and CDR2 from the germline V gene are MRHNA and SNTAGT. The CDR3 nucleotides are TGTGCCAGCAAGGCCGGACAGGGTGGCTATGGCTACACCTTC. Encoded protein: CASKAGQGGYGYTF.

The genes are TRBV7-2 and TRBJ2-1; TRBD1 aligns across 7 bases. After removal of 2 bases from V and 9 bases from J, the junction contained 22 bases not matched to a gene. The CDR3 is 19 amino acids. CDR1 is SGHTA, CDR2 FQGNSA, per germline. The CDR3 DNA reads as TGTGCCAGCAGCTTACGGTCGGTGGCTATCACGGGGCCAGGGGGTGAGCAGTTCTTC. Amino acids: CASSLRSVAITGPGGEQFF. Full variable domain (outside the CDR3, taken from reference TRBV7-2 and TRBJ2-1): GAGVSQSPSNKVTEKGKDVELRCDPISGHTALYWYRQSLGQGLEFLIYFQGNSAPDKSGLPSDRFSAERTGGSVSTLTIQRTQQEDSAVYLCASSLRSVAITGPGGEQFFGPGTRLTVL.

This chain links TRBV5-1 with TRBJ1-1; maybe TRBD1 (6 bases). CDR1 and CDR2 (germline): SGHRS, YFSETQ. V was clipped by 5 bases and J by 6 bases, with 23 bases between them. The CDR3 extends over 16 amino acids. The CDR3 region has the DNA TGCGCCAGCAGTTATCAATCTCGGGGGCCGGGGGCTGAAGCTTTCTTT. Protein sequence: CASSYQSRGPGAEAFF. Looking up the rest from reference TRBV5-1 and TRBJ1-1 gives the full variable domain: KAGVTQTPRYLIKTRGQQVTLSCSPISGHRSVSWYQQTPGQGLQFLFEYFSETQRNKGNFPGRFSGRQFSNSRSEMNVSTLELGDSALYLCASSYQSRGPGAEAFFGQGTRLTVV.

The chain joins TRBV5-5 to TRBJ2-3; D gene unclear. Between the trimmed V and J ends, which lost 0 bases and 6 bases, there was a span of 11 bases. Germline loops: CDR1 SGHKS, CDR2 YYEKEE (reference sequence). The CDR3 covers 14 residues. The CDR3 here is CASSLGLPGDTQYF. The CDR3 bases are TGTGCCAGCAGCTTGGGCCTCCCCGGGGATACGCAGTATTTT.

As regards this clone: This same CDR3 is encoded by further DNA sequences in the sample. The rearrangement uses TRBV7-2 and TRBJ2-5; possibly TRBD2 for D (6 bases). This CDR3 has 13 residues. Trimming took off 3 bases at V and 2 bases at J, with 7 bases between the two ends. The germline V gene encodes CDR1 SGHTA and CDR2 FQGNSA. The CDR3 nucleotides read TGTGCCAGCAGCTTTCGGGGGCAAGAGACCCAGTACTTC. This sequence encodes CASSFRGQETQYF. The full variable domain, completed using reference TRBV7-2 and TRBJ2-5, is GAGVSQSPSNKVTEKGKDVELRCDPISGHTALYWYRQSLGQGLEFLIYFQGNSAPDKSGLPSDRFSAERTGGSVSTLTIQRTQQEDSAVYLCASSFRGQETQYFGPGTRLLVL.

The chain links TRBV7-2 to TRBJ1-1, with no clear D. CDR3 length equals 14 residues. V was shortened by 1 base and J by 1 base, with 7 bases between the two germline ends. The germline gives CDR1 SGHTA, CDR2 FQGNSA. The CDR3 coding sequence is TGTGCCAGCAGCTTAGGGCCCGCGAACACTGAAGCTTTCTTT. Its protein is CASSLGPANTEAFF.

This chain links TRBV10-1 with TRBJ2-3, with D possibly matching TRBD2 (5 bases). With 0 bases removed from V and 6 bases from J, the gap between germline ends came to 22 bases. The CDR3 loop spans 18 amino acids. Germline V lookup: CDR1 WNHNN, CDR2 SYGVQD (reference sequence). DNA of the CDR3: TGCGCCAGCAGTGAGTCTCTGCGTCGGTGGGAGTTCCCGGATACGCAGTATTTT. Translating gives CASSESLRRWEFPDTQYF.

This clone appeared a few times. The rearrangement joins TRBV10-1 to TRBJ1-1, with 8 bases that match TRBD1. Germline V gives CDR1 WNHNN, CDR2 SYGVQD (reference sequence). The CDR3 spans 13 residues. The V and J ends lost 6 bases and 6 bases, in that order; junction bases with no gene match: 6. The CDR3 region has the DNA TGCGCCAGCAGCCGGGACAGGACCGCTGAAGCTTTCTTT. The encoded protein is CASSRDRTAEAFF.

This clone was recorded once. The chain links TRBV7-6 to TRBJ1-1, with no clear D. V lost 0 bases, J lost 5 bases, and 10 bases lay in between. The CDR3 runs 14 residues. Germline V gene lookup returns CDR1 SGHVS and CDR2 FNYEAQ. CDR3 sequence reads: CASSLALGGTEAFF. In nucleotides, the CDR3 is TGTGCCAGCAGCTTAGCGCTCGGCGGGACTGAAGCTTTCTTT.

V usage is TRBV7-9 and J usage is TRBJ1-1; possibly TRBD1 for D (5 bases). The CDR3 covers 12 residues. Trimming took off 2 bases at V and 8 bases at J, with 9 bases between the two ends. Germline CDR1 is SEHNR and CDR2 is FQNEAQ (reference sequence). CDR3 DNA: TGTGCCAGCAGCTTATTACAGGCCGAAGCTTTCTTT. Its translation: CASSLLQAEAFF.

This sequence joins TRBV30 and TRBJ2-5; 9 bases agree with TRBD2. The CDR3 extends over 15 amino acids. CDR1 GTSNPN and CDR2 SVGIG come from the germline V gene (reference sequence). With V trimmed by 2 bases and J by 0 bases, 4 bases remained unmatched. DNA for the CDR3: TGTGCCTGGAGTCCCACTAGCGGGCACCAAGAGACCCAGTACTTC. Amino acids: CAWSPTSGHQETQYF.

The V and J genes are TRBV5-1 and TRBJ2-2, with 7 bases lining up with TRBD2. The CDR3 has 15 residues. CDR1 SGHRS and CDR2 YFSETQ come from the germline V gene. V was clipped by 0 bases and J by 2 bases; unmatched bases: 1. CDR3 nucleotides: TGCGCCAGCAGCTTGGGAGCGGGAAACACCGGGGAGCTGTTTTTT. Amino acid sequence: CASSLGAGNTGELFF. The variable domain in full, completed from reference TRBV5-1 and TRBJ2-2, reads KAGVTQTPRYLIKTRGQQVTLSCSPISGHRSVSWYQQTPGQGLQFLFEYFSETQRNKGNFPGRFSGRQFSNSRSEMNVSTLELGDSALYLCASSLGAGNTGELFFGEGSRLTVL.

The rearrangement joins TRBV30 to TRBJ2-5; no clear D. CDR1 and CDR2 (germline): GTSNPN, SVGIG (reference sequence). The CDR3 has 11 amino acids. Trimming took off 2 bases at V and 4 bases at J, with 5 bases between the two ends. CDR3 bases: TGTGCCTGGAGTCCCGGAGAGACCCAGTACTTC. Its protein is CAWSPGETQYF.

The J gene is TRBJ2-7, the V gene TRBV11-2; D gene unclear. Trimming took 1 base from V and 0 from J, leaving 10 bases between them. The CDR3 contains 15 residues. Germline V CDR1 and CDR2: SGHAT, FQNNGV. Written as DNA, the CDR3 is TGTGCCAGCAGCTTAGGTCCAGGACCCTCCTACGAGCAGTACTTC. Translation gives CASSLGPGPSYEQYF.

V is TRBV6-6 and J is TRBJ1-1; D not resolved. This CDR3 has 13 amino acids. Per germline, CDR1 MNHNY and CDR2 SVGAGI (reference sequence). The V end lost 7 bases, the J end lost 4 bases, and 13 bases lay between the germline ends. CDR3 bases: TGTGCCAGCATGCATATGGATACCACTGAAGCTTTCTTT. As protein: CASMHMDTTEAFF.

This rearrangement joins TRBV6-1 to TRBJ2-7; 7 bases line up with TRBD1. Germline CDR1 and CDR2: MNHNS and SASEGT. Germline trimming cut 6 bases from V and 0 bases from J; bases unmatched to any gene: 5. This CDR3 contains 14 residues. CDR3 coding DNA: TGTGCCAGCAGGGAGGACAGGTACTCCTACGAGCAGTACTTC. This sequence encodes CASREDRYSYEQYF.

This clone was counted a single time. V gene TRBV19 combines with J gene TRBJ2-5, with TRBD1 identical over 12 bases. The CDR3 length is 15 residues. V lost 5 bases to trimming and J lost 5 bases; unmatched junction nucleotides: 6. CDR1 LNHDA and CDR2 SQIVND come from the germline V gene (reference sequence). The CDR3 protein is CASSPGTGGKETQYF. The DNA for the CDR3 is TGTGCCAGTAGTCCCGGGACAGGGGGCAAGGAGACCCAGTACTTC.

This sequence joins TRBV29-1 and TRBJ2-1; D may correspond to TRBD1 or TRBD2 (6 bases each). This CDR3 is built from 12 residues. Germline V gene data show CDR1 as SQVTM and CDR2 as ANQGSEA. Trimming took 7 bases from V and 8 from J, leaving 15 bases between them. The DNA for the CDR3 is TGCAGCGCCGGACCCGGGGGCTATGAGCAGTTCTTC. Its translation: CSAGPGGYEQFF.

The chain combines TRBV18 with TRBJ2-3; D ambiguous. V was pared by 3 bases and J by 0 bases, with 10 bases between. The CDR3 has 15 residues. Germline CDR1 reads KGHSH; CDR2 reads LQKENI. CDR3 sequence: CASSPVTASTDTQYF. CDR3 sequence (DNA): TGTGCCAGCTCACCCGTCACAGCAAGCACAGATACGCAGTATTTT. Variable domain in full (rest from reference TRBV18 and TRBJ2-3): NAGVMQNPRHLVRRRGQEARLRCSPMKGHSHVYWYRQLPEEGLKFMVYLQKENIIDESGMPKERFSAEFPKEGPSILRIQQVVRGDSAAYFCASSPVTASTDTQYFGPGTRLTVL.

The chain uses TRBV6-5 and TRBJ2-3; D is unresolved. The CDR3 consists of 16 residues. The V gene lost 2 bases and the J gene lost 0 bases, with 12 bases spanning the gap. Germline lookup yields CDR1 MNHEY and CDR2 SVGAGI. Here the CDR3 reads CASSYGMVPSTDTQYF. The CDR3 DNA follows: TGTGCCAGCAGTTACGGCATGGTACCTAGCACAGATACGCAGTATTTT.

V gene TRBV5-1 combines with J gene TRBJ2-7; 7 bases line up with TRBD1. The V gene end was trimmed by 3 bases and the J gene end by 2 bases; junction bases not matched to a gene: 8. The V gene's germline CDR1 is SGHRS and CDR2 YFSETQ. There are 15 residues in the CDR3. The DNA of the CDR3 is TGCGCCAGCAGCTCCTGGACAGGCCCCACCTACGAGCAGTACTTC. Its protein is CASSSWTGPTYEQYF.

The rearrangement uses TRBV5-1 and TRBJ2-1; 7 bases fit TRBD2. This CDR3 contains 15 residues. The germline V gene has CDR1 SGHRS and CDR2 YFSETQ. V gave up 1 base and J gave up 0 bases; unmatched junction bases: 1. This CDR3 reads CASSLSGNSYNEQFF. The CDR3 DNA reads as TGCGCCAGCAGCTTGAGCGGGAACTCCTACAATGAGCAGTTCTTC. The variable domain in full, with the rest retrieved from reference TRBV5-1 and TRBJ2-1, is KAGVTQTPRYLIKTRGQQVTLSCSPISGHRSVSWYQQTPGQGLQFLFEYFSETQRNKGNFPGRFSGRQFSNSRSEMNVSTLELGDSALYLCASSLSGNSYNEQFFGPGTRLTVL.